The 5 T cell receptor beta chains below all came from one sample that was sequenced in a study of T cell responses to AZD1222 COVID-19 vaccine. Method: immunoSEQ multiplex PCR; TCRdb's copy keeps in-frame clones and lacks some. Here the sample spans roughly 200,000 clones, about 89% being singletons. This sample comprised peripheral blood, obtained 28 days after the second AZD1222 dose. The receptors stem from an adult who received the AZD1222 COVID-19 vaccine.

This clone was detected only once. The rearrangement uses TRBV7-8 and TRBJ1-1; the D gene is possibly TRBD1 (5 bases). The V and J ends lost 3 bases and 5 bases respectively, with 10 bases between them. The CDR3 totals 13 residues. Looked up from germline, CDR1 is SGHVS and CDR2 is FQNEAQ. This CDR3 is CASSLGGETEAFF. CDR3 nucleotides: TGTGCCAGCAGCTTGGGAGGGGAAACTGAAGCTTTCTTT.

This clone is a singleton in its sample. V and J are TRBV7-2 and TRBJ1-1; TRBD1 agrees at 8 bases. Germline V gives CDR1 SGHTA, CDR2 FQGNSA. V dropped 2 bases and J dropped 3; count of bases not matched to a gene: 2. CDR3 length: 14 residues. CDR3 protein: CASSLYRGDTEAFF. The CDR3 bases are TGTGCCAGCAGCTTATACAGGGGGGACACTGAAGCTTTCTTT.

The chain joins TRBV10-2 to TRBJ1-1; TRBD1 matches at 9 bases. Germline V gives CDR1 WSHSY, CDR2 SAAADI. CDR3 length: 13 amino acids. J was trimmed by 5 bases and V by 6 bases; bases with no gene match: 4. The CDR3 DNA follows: TGCGCCAGCAGGAGACAGGGGGAGACTGAAGCTTTCTTT. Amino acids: CASRRQGETEAFF.

CDR3 sequence: CASRAGGQPQHF. The CDR3 region has the DNA TGTGCCAGCAGGGCAGGGGGGCAGCCCCAGCATTTT. The genes are TRBV12-3 or TRBV12-4 and TRBJ1-5; 7 nucleotides line up with TRBD1. This CDR3 has 12 amino acids. V lost 6 bases to trimming and J lost 7 bases; unmatched junction nucleotides: 3.

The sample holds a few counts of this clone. This CDR3 is CASSRDNTNYGYTF. CDR3 DNA: TGTGCCAGCAGCCGGGACAATACTAACTATGGCTACACCTTC. J is TRBJ1-2 and V is TRBV5-4, with a possible D match to TRBD1 (6 bases). Germline CDR1 reads SGHNT; CDR2 reads YYREEE (reference sequence). The V and J ends lost 4 bases and 0 bases respectively, with 10 bases between them. This CDR3 is 14 amino acids long.